Following are 11 T cell receptor beta chains from one sample sequenced in a study of T-cell reconstitution after alpha-beta-depleted transplantation in children. General observations from the study: T-cell counts and diversity at one year post-transplant came mainly from newly produced T cells.

Antigen specificity for these receptors is unknown. During its preparation, the TCRbeta library received unique molecular identifiers. TCRdb re-called the PCR reads through MiXCR, storing one row per CDR3 protein. The table records 250,000 to 300,000 distinct CDR3 sequences, over 7% of them present only once. Sequences were derived from peripheral blood, sampled 360 days after TCRalphabeta/CD19-depleted stem cell transplant. The receptors derive from a female patient under 10 years old who had a stem cell transplant for Fanconi anemia, so the T cells may come from the graft donor.

This clonotype was counted many times. The chain links TRBV24-1 to TRBJ2-1; D possibly uses TRBD1 or TRBD2 (5 bases each). CDR3 length: 15 residues. CDR1 KGHDR and CDR2 SFDVKD come from the germline V gene. Trimming shortened V by 0 bases and J by 6 bases, and 11 bases separated the two germline ends. In nucleotides, the CDR3 is TGTGCCACCAGTGATTTGGGGGGTCCGGGCAATGAGCAGTTCTTC. This translates into CATSDLGGPGNEQFF.

The chain joins TRBV20-1 to TRBJ2-1, with 7 bases that match TRBD2. The germline V gene has CDR1 DFQATT and CDR2 SNEGSKA (reference sequence). The trim removed 2 bases at V and 8 bases at J, leaving 9 bases unmatched. The CDR3 contains 14 residues. The CDR3 protein is CSARSLGGADEQFF. The CDR3 DNA sequence: TGCAGTGCTAGATCCCTGGGAGGGGCGGATGAGCAGTTCTTC.

In this sample, this clonotype turned up many times. The chain couples TRBV28 to TRBJ1-5; TRBD1 might be the D (5 bases). V gave up 8 bases and J gave up 6 bases, with 17 bases separating them. Germline CDR1 and CDR2: MDHEN and SYDVKM. This CDR3 region has 14 residues. CDR3 nucleotides: TGTGCCAGCTTTGCTTTTAAGGGGAGTCAGCCCCAGCATTTT. Its protein is CASFAFKGSQPQHF.

This clonotype has more than one count but fewer than ten. The gene calls are TRBV3-1 and TRBJ2-4, with D tentatively TRBD2 (5 bases). Per the germline V gene, CDR1 is LGHDT and CDR2 is YNNKEL (reference sequence). V lost 1 base, J lost 15 bases, and 16 bases lay in between. This CDR3 is 13 amino acids long. DNA for the CDR3: TGTGCCAGCAGCCAAGGACTACACGGAGGTCGGTACTTC. Protein sequence: CASSQGLHGGRYF. The whole variable domain, filled in from reference TRBV3-1 and TRBJ2-4, reads DTAVSQTPKYLVTQMGNDKSIKCEQNLGHDTMYWYKQDSKKFLKIMFSYNNKELIINETVPNRFSPKSPDKAHLNLHINSLELGDSAVYFCASSQGLHGGRYFGAGTRLSVL.

The table lists this clonotype with many counts. This sequence joins TRBV12-3 or TRBV12-4 and TRBJ1-1; D remains ambiguous. V shed 7 bases and J shed 0 bases, with 6 bases lying between them. The CDR3 sequence is 12 residues long. The CDR3 region has the DNA TGTGCCAGCAAAGACATGAACACTGAAGCTTTCTTT. Amino acid sequence: CASKDMNTEAFF.

The gene calls are TRBV10-3 and TRBJ2-2; no clear D. This CDR3 is built from 14 residues. Per germline, CDR1 ENHRY and CDR2 SYGVKD. V shed 8 bases and J shed 2 bases, with 12 bases lying between them. The CDR3 protein is CAIAAFVNTGELFF. CDR3 sequence (DNA): TGTGCCATCGCCGCCTTCGTCAACACCGGGGAGCTGTTTTTT.

This clonotype showed up just a few times. The V and J genes are TRBV28 and TRBJ2-7; D is unresolved. The CDR3 spans 15 residues. The germline CDR1 and CDR2 sequences are MDHEN and SYDVKM. Trimming removed 4 bases from V and 0 bases from J, with 13 bases in between. This CDR3 reads CASSSSTRLSYEQYF. The CDR3 region has the DNA TGTGCCAGCAGTTCCTCGACAAGGCTCTCCTACGAGCAGTACTTC.

The gene calls are TRBV20-1 and TRBJ1-5; D gene ambiguous. CDR3 length: 16 residues. The V and J ends lost 7 bases and 0 bases respectively, with 19 bases between them. CDR1 is DFQATT and CDR2 is SNEGSKA in the germline V gene (reference sequence). The CDR3 DNA reads as TGCAGTGTTAAGAGTGGGATCTACGATAGCAATCAGCCCCAGCATTTT. Translated: CSVKSGIYDSNQPQHF.

This clonotype appeared many times. This chain joins TRBV4-2 and TRBJ2-2; either TRBD1 or TRBD2 may fit D (5 bases each). The CDR3 runs 17 residues. Trimming left V 2 bases short and J 1 base short, with 14 bases between. Germline assignment: CDR1 LGHNA and CDR2 YNFKEQ. The CDR3 loop is CASSQFIGTVNTGELFF. The CDR3, as DNA: TGTGCCAGCAGCCAATTCATCGGGACCGTGAACACCGGGGAGCTGTTTTTT.

V and J are TRBV7-3 and TRBJ1-1; 8 nucleotides line up with TRBD1. From germline, CDR1 is SGHTA and CDR2 FQGTGA. The CDR3 has 19 residues. The V gene end was trimmed by 5 bases and the J gene end by 4 bases; junction bases not matched to a gene: 21. CDR3 sequence reads: CASSPPGQAALELGTEAFF. The CDR3, as DNA: TGTGCCAGCAGCCCACCGGGACAGGCGGCCTTGGAGCTAGGCACTGAAGCTTTCTTT.

The chain carries TRBV7-8 and TRBJ2-7; D not certain. This CDR3 has 15 amino acids. CDR1 is SGHVS, CDR2 FQNEAQ, per germline. With 1 base removed from V and 1 base from J, the gap between germline ends came to 11 bases. The CDR3 DNA reads TGTGCCAGCAGCTTAGGATCGGGCCTTTCCTACGAGCAGTACTTC. Translated, it gives CASSLGSGLSYEQYF.